This TCR beta chain was found in a study of T cell responses to AZD1222 COVID-19 vaccine. Measured with immunoSEQ multiplex PCR; TCRdb has only the in-frame clones, and not every one. The table shows over 100,000 clones, with around nine tenths occurring only once. The germline CDR1 and CDR2 sequences are SGHRS and YFSETQ. The V end was cut by 1 base, the J end by 2 bases, with 16 bases between. This CDR3 is built from 17 residues. Whole-study results and caveats: At baseline, just a handful of AZD1222 recipients tested seropositive. Clonal diversity may have been underestimated in mostly white British donors.

About this clone itself: The antigen is undetermined.

The sequence came from an adult in good health. The J gene is TRBJ1-5, the V gene TRBV5-1; D call uncertain. Sequenced here: peripheral blood, sampled on day 0 of AZD1222 vaccination. The CDR3 region has the DNA TGCGCCAGCAGCTTGTGGCGGTGGGAGGGCCGCAATCAGCCCCAGCATTTT. The encoded protein is CASSLWRWEGRNQPQHF.